These 18 T cell receptor beta chains share one sample of origin, sequenced in a study of cytomegalovirus exposure and HLA in healthy donors. The data were produced by immunoSEQ multiplex PCR, yet TCRdb's version contains in-frame clones alone and is incomplete. The sample includes approximately 110,000 clones, approximately 94% seen only once; the top ten take approximately 1.2%. The sequencing sample was made of PBMCs. Receptors were obtained from a woman between 18 and 30 years old in good health and CMV-seronegative.

This chain joins TRBV28 and TRBJ1-3; possibly TRBD1 for D (5 bases). V was trimmed by 2 bases and J by 0 bases, leaving 8 bases between them. This CDR3 is 15 amino acids long. Per the germline V gene, CDR1 is MDHEN and CDR2 is SYDVKM. CDR3 loop: CASSLGGSSGNTIYF. For the CDR3, the DNA is TGTGCCAGCAGTTTAGGGGGGAGCTCTGGAAACACCATATATTTT.

DNA for the CDR3: TGCGCCAGCAGCTACTCCGTGGGACAGGGGAACACTGAAGCTTTCTTT. This encodes CASSYSVGQGNTEAFF. The chain links TRBV4-1 to TRBJ1-1; 9 bases are a match to TRBD1. Germline V CDR1 and CDR2: MGHRA, YSYEKL. This CDR3 has 16 residues. J was trimmed by 1 base and V by 5 bases; bases with no gene match: 8.

This chain uses TRBV25-1 with TRBJ1-1; possibly TRBD1 for D (5 bases). The germline CDR1 and CDR2 sequences are MGHDK and SYGVNS. CDR3 length: 15 residues. The ends were cut back, 4 bases at V and 1 base at J, with 13 bases in the middle. In DNA form, the CDR3 reads TGTGCCAGCAGTGTAACATGGACACAGAACACTGAAGCTTTCTTT. This encodes CASSVTWTQNTEAFF.

The chain couples TRBV2 to TRBJ1-1; 8 bases are shared with TRBD1. Germline CDR1 is SNHLY and CDR2 is FYNNEI. V was clipped by 7 bases and J by 1 base; unmatched bases: 8. The CDR3 is 15 amino acids. The CDR3 sequence is CASTDREGTNTEAFF. CDR3 in DNA: TGTGCCAGCACGGACAGGGAAGGGACGAACACTGAAGCTTTCTTT.

This chain joins TRBV9 and TRBJ2-1; 8 bases are a match to TRBD1. The ends lost 3 bases at V and 10 bases at J; junction bases unmatched: 12. Germline-derived CDR1 and CDR2 are SGDLS and YYNGEE. The CDR3 runs to 15 residues. CDR3 protein: CASSARDRPGLEQFF. CDR3 nucleotide sequence: TGTGCCAGCAGCGCGAGGGACAGGCCTGGACTCGAGCAGTTCTTC.

The V and J genes are TRBV27 and TRBJ1-5, with D possibly being TRBD1 (5 bases). Germline V gene sequence: CDR1 MNHEY, CDR2 SMNVEV (reference sequence). The CDR3 sequence is 14 residues long. Trimming took off 4 bases at V and 7 bases at J, with 14 bases between the two ends. As DNA, the CDR3 is TGTGCCAGCAGTTCACCAGGGTTGGGACAGCCCCAGCATTTT. This sequence encodes CASSSPGLGQPQHF.

This chain uses TRBV2 with TRBJ2-1; TRBD2 matches at 11 bases. The V segment lost 7 bases and the J segment 9 bases; nucleotides outside the gene matches: 8. The length of the CDR3 is 14 residues. The germline gives CDR1 SNHLY, CDR2 FYNNEI. CDR3 DNA sequence: TGTGCCAGCATAAATAGCGGGGGGGCCAGTGAGCAGTTCTTC. This sequence encodes CASINSGGASEQFF.

This rearrangement joins TRBV27 to TRBJ2-2; D remains unclear. The CDR3 is 13 amino acids. Between the trimmed V and J ends, which lost 3 bases and 9 bases, there was a span of 11 bases. Per the germline V gene, CDR1 is MNHEY and CDR2 is SMNVEV (reference sequence). The CDR3 loop is CASSLPPLRELFF. As DNA, the CDR3 is TGTGCCAGCAGTTTGCCCCCGCTAAGGGAGCTGTTTTTT.

J is TRBJ2-7 and V is TRBV7-8; TRBD2 agrees at 7 bases. Germline V gives CDR1 SGHVS, CDR2 FQNEAQ. V gave up 5 bases and J gave up 6 bases; unmatched junction bases: 7. This CDR3 comprises 13 residues. The CDR3 DNA follows: TGTGCCAGCAGCGGTCTTGCGGGGGTCGAGCAGTACTTC. Its protein product is CASSGLAGVEQYF. Variable domain in full (rest from reference TRBV7-8 and TRBJ2-7): GAGVSQSPRYKVAKRGQDVALRCDPISGHVSLFWYQQALGQGPEFLTYFQNEAQLDKSGLPSDRFFAERPEGSVSTLKIQRTQQEDSAVYLCASSGLAGVEQYFGPGTRLTVT.

The chain joins TRBV6-5 to TRBJ1-6, with D possibly matching TRBD1 (5 bases). Trimming pared 6 bases from V and 5 bases from J, leaving 14 bases between. Germline CDR1 reads MNHEY; CDR2 reads SVGAGI. There are 15 residues in the CDR3. CDR3 sequence reads: CASRVRGGDNSPLHF. As DNA, the CDR3 is TGTGCCAGCAGGGTGAGGGGAGGGGATAATTCACCCCTCCACTTT.

The V gene is TRBV5-1, the J gene TRBJ1-3, with 7 bases fitting TRBD1. Germline V CDR1 and CDR2: SGHRS, YFSETQ. J lost 1 base, V lost 0 bases, and 7 bases had no gene match. The CDR3 totals 17 residues. CDR3 sequence: CASSLGETGRSGNTIYF. CDR3 bases: TGCGCCAGCAGCTTGGGTGAGACAGGGAGGTCTGGAAACACCATATATTTT.

The chain combines TRBV28 with TRBJ1-5; the D is unclear. V was pared by 4 bases and J by 5 bases, with 12 bases between. Germline CDR1 and CDR2: MDHEN and SYDVKM. The CDR3 loop spans 14 amino acids. The CDR3 reads CASSSQPGYQPQHF. Here the CDR3 DNA reads TGTGCCAGCAGTTCTCAACCGGGTTATCAGCCCCAGCATTTT.

This sequence joins TRBV7-9 and TRBJ2-2; a weak D match, TRBD1 (5 bases). Germline CDR1 and CDR2: SEHNR and FQNEAQ (reference sequence). The CDR3 length is 13 residues. Trimming took 5 bases from V and 6 from J, leaving 10 bases between them. The CDR3 DNA reads TGTGCCAGCAGCGAACAGGTCTCCGGGGAGCTGTTTTTT. Translated, it gives CASSEQVSGELFF.

This chain joins TRBV28 and TRBJ2-7; D uncertain. Germline CDR1 MDHEN, CDR2 SYDVKM. V gave up 6 bases and J gave up 2 bases, with 8 bases separating them. The CDR3 totals 12 residues. CDR3 coding DNA: TGTGCCAGCAGGACTTCCACCTACGAGCAGTACTTC. Protein sequence: CASRTSTYEQYF.

The genes are TRBV30 and TRBJ2-7; D possibly corresponds to TRBD2 (5 bases). The germline V gene encodes CDR1 GTSNPN and CDR2 SVGIG (reference sequence). The CDR3 runs 13 residues. The CDR3 DNA reads as TGTGCTCTTATTAGCGCCCCGGCCTACGAGCAGTACTTC. Translated: CALISAPAYEQYF.

This sequence joins TRBV14 and TRBJ1-2; D not resolved. V lost 1 base, J lost 2 bases, and 8 bases lay in between. CDR3 length equals 14 residues. Germline loops: CDR1 SGHDN, CDR2 FVKESK. The CDR3 DNA reads TGTGCCAGCAGCCAAGGGCGGTACAACTATGGCTACACCTTC. It yields the protein CASSQGRYNYGYTF.

This clone was detected once. At one boundary the junction diverges from the germline segment, which might be a read error. Other DNA sequences in the sample encode the same CDR3. The chain combines TRBV27 with TRBJ2-1; TRBD2 matches at 7 bases. CDR1 and CDR2 from the germline V gene are MNHEY and SMNVEV (reference sequence). The CDR3 consists of 15 residues. Here the CDR3 reads CASSFPGGPPNEQFF. CDR3 DNA: TGTGCTAGCAGTTTCCCGGGAGGCCCACCAAATGAGCAGTTCTTC.

The gene calls are TRBV4-1 and TRBJ2-1; perhaps TRBD1 as D (5 bases). Between the trimmed V and J ends, which lost 1 base and 7 bases, there was a span of 17 bases. The CDR3 sequence is 16 residues long. The germline gives CDR1 MGHRA, CDR2 YSYEKL. The CDR3 loop reads CASSQVPAPPGNEQFF. The CDR3 DNA sequence: TGCGCCAGCAGCCAAGTGCCAGCGCCCCCAGGGAATGAGCAGTTCTTC.